This T cell receptor (beta chain) was captured in a study of shared T cell receptors in the human thymus. Assay used: immunoSEQ multiplex PCR; TCRdb lists only in-frame clones, some missing. This table has fewer than 700,000 clones, 88% appearing once. This CDR3 has 15 amino acids. The germline gives CDR1 SGHRS, CDR2 YFSETQ. V dropped 2 bases and J dropped 6; count of bases not matched to a gene: 3. This same sample was also part of a study on human thymus T cells. Per that study: Those donating were healthy Finnish infants in corrective surgery for congenital heart defects. Thymus tissue was removed during corrective cardiac surgery. Thymic and blood repertoires showed apparently biased V and J gene usage. Related research described strongly overlapping thymic repertoires in unrelated people.

The sequenced sample consisted of thymocytes. The chain is built from TRBV5-1 and TRBJ2-7, with 15 positions matching TRBD2. The source is a boy younger than two with a congenital heart defect. The CDR3 DNA sequence: TGCGCCAGCAGCTTCGGACTAGCGGGAGGGGGCGAGCAGTACTTC. It yields the protein CASSFGLAGGGEQYF.